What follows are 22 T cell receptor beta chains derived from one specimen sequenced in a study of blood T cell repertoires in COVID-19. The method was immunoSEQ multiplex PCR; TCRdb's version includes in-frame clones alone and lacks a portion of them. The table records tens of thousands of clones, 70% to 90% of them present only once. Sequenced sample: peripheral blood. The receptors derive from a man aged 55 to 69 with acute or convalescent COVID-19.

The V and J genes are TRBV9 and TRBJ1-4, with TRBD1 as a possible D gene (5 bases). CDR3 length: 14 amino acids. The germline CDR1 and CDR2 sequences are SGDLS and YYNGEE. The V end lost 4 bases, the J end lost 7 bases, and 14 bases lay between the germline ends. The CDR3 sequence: CASSQPGRGEKLFF. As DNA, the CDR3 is TGTGCCAGCAGCCAACCAGGGCGGGGTGAAAAACTGTTTTTT.

The CDR3 region is CASNEGPEGFHGYTF. The CDR3 nucleotides read TGCGCCAGCAATGAGGGTCCCGAAGGGTTTCACGGCTACACCTTC. The genes are TRBV5-1 and TRBJ1-2; D is undetermined. Germline V lookup: CDR1 SGHRS, CDR2 YFSETQ. The V end was cut by 6 bases, the J end by 8 bases, with 23 bases between. This CDR3 has 15 amino acids.

DNA of the CDR3: TGTGCCAGCAGCGTAGCTGAGGGGGCTGCAGATACGCAGTATTTT. Protein product: CASSVAEGAADTQYF. The V and J genes are TRBV9 and TRBJ2-3; 7 bases match TRBD1. Germline CDR1 reads SGDLS; CDR2 reads YYNGEE. Unmatched junction bases numbered 5, after V lost 0 bases and J lost 4 bases. The CDR3 contains 15 residues.

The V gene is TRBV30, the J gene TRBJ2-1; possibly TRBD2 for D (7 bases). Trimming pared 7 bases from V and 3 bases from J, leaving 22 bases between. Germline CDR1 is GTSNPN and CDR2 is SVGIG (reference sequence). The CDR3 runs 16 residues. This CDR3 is CALVGGAGANYNEQFF. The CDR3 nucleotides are TGTGCCTTGGTCGGAGGGGCGGGGGCAAACTACAATGAGCAGTTCTTC.

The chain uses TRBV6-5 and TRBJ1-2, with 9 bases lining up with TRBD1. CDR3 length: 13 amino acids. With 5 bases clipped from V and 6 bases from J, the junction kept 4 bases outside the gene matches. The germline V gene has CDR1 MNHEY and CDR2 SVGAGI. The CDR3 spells CASSPGTGNGYTF. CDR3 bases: TGTGCCAGCAGTCCCGGGACAGGGAATGGCTACACCTTC.

CDR3 sequence reads: CAWSPGTGLPLHF. CDR3 DNA: TGTGCCTGGAGCCCCGGGACAGGCCTCCCCCTCCACTTT. The chain recombines TRBV30 with TRBJ1-6, with 8 positions matching TRBD1. The CDR3 length is 13 residues. From germline, CDR1 is GTSNPN and CDR2 SVGIG (reference sequence). J was trimmed by 13 bases and V by 3 bases; bases with no gene match: 8. Supplemented by reference TRBV30 and TRBJ1-6, the full variable domain reads SQTIHQWPATLVQPVGSPLSLECTVEGTSNPNLYWYRQAAGRGLQLLFYSVGIGQISSEVPQNLSASRPQDRQFILSSKKLLLSDSGFYLCAWSPGTGLPLHFGNGTRLTVT.

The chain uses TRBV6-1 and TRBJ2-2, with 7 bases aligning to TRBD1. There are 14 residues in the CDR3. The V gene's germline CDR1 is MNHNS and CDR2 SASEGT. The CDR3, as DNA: TGTTCTTTAAACGGGACAGAGAACACCGGGGAGCTGTTTTTT. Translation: CSLNGTENTGELFF.

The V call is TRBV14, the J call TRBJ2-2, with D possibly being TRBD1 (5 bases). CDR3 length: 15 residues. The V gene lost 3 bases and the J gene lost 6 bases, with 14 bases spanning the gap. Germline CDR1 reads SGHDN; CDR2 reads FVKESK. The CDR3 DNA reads TGTGCCAGCAGCCATTCTCAGGGTTGGGCCGGGGAGCTGTTTTTT. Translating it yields CASSHSQGWAGELFF.

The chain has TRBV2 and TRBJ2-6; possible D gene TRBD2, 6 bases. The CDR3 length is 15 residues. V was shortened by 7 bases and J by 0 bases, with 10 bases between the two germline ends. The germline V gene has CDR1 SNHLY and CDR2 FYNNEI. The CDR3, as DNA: TGTGCCAGCATTCCCGGGGGCTCTGGGGCCAACGTCCTGACTTTC. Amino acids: CASIPGGSGANVLTF.

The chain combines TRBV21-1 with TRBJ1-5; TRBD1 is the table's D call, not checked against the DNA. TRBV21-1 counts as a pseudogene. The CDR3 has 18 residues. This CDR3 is CASSKGRVGQLGNQPQHF. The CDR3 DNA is TGTGCCAGCAGCAAAGGAAGGGTGGGGCAGCTGGGAAATCAGCCCCAGCATTTT.

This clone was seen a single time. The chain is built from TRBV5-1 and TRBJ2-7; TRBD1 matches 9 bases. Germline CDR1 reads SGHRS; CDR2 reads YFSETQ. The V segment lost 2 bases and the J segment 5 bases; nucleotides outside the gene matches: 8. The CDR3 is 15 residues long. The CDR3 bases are TGCGCCAGCAGCTTCGGTGGGACAGGGATAGACGAGCAGTACTTC. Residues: CASSFGGTGIDEQYF.

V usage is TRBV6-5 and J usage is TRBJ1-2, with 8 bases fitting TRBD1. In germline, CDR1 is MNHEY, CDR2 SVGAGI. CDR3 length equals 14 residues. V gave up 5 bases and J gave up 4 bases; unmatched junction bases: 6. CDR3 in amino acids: CASSQRQGSYGYTF. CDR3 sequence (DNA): TGTGCCAGCAGTCAGAGACAGGGGAGCTATGGCTACACCTTC.

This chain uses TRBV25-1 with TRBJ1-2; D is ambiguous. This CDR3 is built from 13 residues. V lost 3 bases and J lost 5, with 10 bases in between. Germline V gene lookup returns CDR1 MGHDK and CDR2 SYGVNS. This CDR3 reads CASSESVFYGYTF. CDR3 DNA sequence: TGTGCCAGCAGTGAGTCCGTATTTTATGGCTACACCTTC.

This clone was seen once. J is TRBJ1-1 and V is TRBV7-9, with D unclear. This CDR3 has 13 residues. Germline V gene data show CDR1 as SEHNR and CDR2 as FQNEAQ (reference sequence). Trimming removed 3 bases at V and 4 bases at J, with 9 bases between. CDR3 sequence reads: CASSLRIFTEAFF. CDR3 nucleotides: TGTGCCAGCAGCTTGCGGATTTTCACTGAAGCTTTCTTT. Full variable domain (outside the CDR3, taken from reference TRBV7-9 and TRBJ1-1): DTGVSQNPRHKITKRGQNVTFRCDPISEHNRLYWYRQTLGQGPEFLTYFQNEAQLEKSRLLSDRFSAERPKGSFSTLEIQRTEQGDSAMYLCASSLRIFTEAFFGQGTRLTVV.

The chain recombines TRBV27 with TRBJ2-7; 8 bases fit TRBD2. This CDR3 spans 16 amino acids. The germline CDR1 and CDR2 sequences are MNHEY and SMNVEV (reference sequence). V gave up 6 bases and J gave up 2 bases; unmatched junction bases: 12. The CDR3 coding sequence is TGTGCCAGCAGCCGGCCCCGGGAGGGTTTCCCCTACGAGCAGTACTTC. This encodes CASSRPREGFPYEQYF.

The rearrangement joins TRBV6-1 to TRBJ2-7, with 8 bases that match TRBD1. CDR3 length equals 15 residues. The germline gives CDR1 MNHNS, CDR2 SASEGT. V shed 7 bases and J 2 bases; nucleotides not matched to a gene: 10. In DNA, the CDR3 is TGTGCCAGCAAACAAGGGACAGGTAGCCCCTACGAGCAGTACTTC. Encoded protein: CASKQGTGSPYEQYF.

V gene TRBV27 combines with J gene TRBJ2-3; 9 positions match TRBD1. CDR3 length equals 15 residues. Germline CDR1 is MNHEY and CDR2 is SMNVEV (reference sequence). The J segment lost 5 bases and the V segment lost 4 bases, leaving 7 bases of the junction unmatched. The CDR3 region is CASSSPGQGKDTQYF. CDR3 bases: TGTGCCAGCAGTTCTCCGGGACAGGGAAAAGATACGCAGTATTTT.

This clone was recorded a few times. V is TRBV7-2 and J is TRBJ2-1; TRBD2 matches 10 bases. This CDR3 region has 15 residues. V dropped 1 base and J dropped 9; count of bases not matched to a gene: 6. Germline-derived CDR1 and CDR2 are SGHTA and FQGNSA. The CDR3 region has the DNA TGTGCCAGCAGCTTAGGAATAGCGGGGGGTGGTGAGCAGTTCTTC. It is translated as CASSLGIAGGGEQFF.

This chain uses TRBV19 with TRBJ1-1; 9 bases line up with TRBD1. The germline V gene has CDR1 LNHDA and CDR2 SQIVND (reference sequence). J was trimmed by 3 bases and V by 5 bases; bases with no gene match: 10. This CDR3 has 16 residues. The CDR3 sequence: CASSVGTGKSDTEAFF. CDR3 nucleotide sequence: TGTGCCAGTAGTGTGGGGACAGGGAAATCGGACACTGAAGCTTTCTTT.

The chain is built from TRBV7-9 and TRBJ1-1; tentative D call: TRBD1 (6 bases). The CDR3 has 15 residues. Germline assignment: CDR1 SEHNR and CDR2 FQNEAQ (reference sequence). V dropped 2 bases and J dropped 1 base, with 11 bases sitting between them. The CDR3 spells CASSLYREGNTEAFF. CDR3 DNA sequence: TGTGCCAGCAGCTTATACAGGGAGGGGAACACTGAAGCTTTCTTT.

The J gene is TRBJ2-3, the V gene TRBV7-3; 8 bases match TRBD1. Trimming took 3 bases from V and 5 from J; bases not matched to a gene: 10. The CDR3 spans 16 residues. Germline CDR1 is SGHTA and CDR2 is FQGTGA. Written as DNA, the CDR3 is TGTGCCAGCAGCTTCCGAAGGACAGGGTTTCTAGATACGCAGTATTTT. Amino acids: CASSFRRTGFLDTQYF.

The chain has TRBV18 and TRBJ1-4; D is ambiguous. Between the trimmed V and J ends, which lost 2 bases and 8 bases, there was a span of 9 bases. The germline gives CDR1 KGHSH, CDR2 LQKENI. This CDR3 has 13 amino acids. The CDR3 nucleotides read TGTGCCAGCTCACCAAACATCCGAGAAAAACTGTTTTTT. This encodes CASSPNIREKLFF.